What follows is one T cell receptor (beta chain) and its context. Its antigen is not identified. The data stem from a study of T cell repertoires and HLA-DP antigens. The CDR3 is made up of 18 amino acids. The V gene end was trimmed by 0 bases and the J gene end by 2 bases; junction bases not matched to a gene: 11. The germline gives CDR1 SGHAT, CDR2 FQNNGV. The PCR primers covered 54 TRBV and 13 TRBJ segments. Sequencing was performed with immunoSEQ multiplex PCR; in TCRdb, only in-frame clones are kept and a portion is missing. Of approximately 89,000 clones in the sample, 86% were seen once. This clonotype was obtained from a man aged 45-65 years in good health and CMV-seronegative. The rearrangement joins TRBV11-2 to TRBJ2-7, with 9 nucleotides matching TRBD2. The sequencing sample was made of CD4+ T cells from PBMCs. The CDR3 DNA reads TGTGCCAGCAGCTTAGAAACGGGAGGACTAGCGCATACCTACGAGCAGTACTTC. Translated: CASSLETGGLAHTYEQYF.